These T cell receptor beta chains were read from a single sample in a study of blood T cell repertoires in COVID-19. Here immunoSEQ multiplex PCR was the method, and the copy in TCRdb shows in-frame clones only, minus some. The table records 200,000 to 300,000 clones, 80% to 85% of them present only once. Sequenced material: peripheral blood. Every receptor here comes from a woman aged 55-75 years with active or convalescent COVID-19. The CDR3 runs from the conserved cysteine through the conserved F or W. The D gene is left open where the match is weak. Size values are once, few and many counts, or a class for expanded clones, and some rows have none.

size | D | J | V | DNA | CDR3
- | - | TRBJ1-1 | TRBV12-3/TRBV12-4 | TGTGCCAGTTCAGGGACAAACACTGAAGCTTTCTTT | CASSGTNTEAFF
- | - | TRBJ1-5 | TRBV19 | TGTGCCAGTAGCCTCGGGAAGATATACAGCAATCAGCCCCAGCATTTT | CASSLGKIYSNQPQHF
- | - | TRBJ2-7 | TRBV7-2 | TGTGCCAGCAGCTTACCTCTTTACGAGCAGTACTTC | CASSLPLYEQYF
- | - | TRBJ2-3 | TRBV30 | TGTGCCTGGAGGACGGGGGATACGCAGTATTTT | CAWRTGDTQYF
- | - | TRBJ1-6 | TRBV6-2/TRBV6-3 | TGTGCCAGCAGTTCCCAGGGGTTGGGGAATTCACCCCTCCACTTT | CASSSQGLGNSPLHF
once | TRBD2 | TRBJ2-3 | TRBV19 | TGTGCCAGTAGTTTCGGGGGGGCTGGTACAGATACGCAGTATTTT | CASSFGGAGTDTQYF
- | TRBD1 | TRBJ2-1 | TRBV3-1/TRBV3-2 | TGTGCCAGCAGCCAAGAGAGACAGGGTTATGAGCAGTTCTTC | CASSQERQGYEQFF
- | - | TRBJ1-2 | TRBV12-3/TRBV12-4 | TGTGCCAGCACCGGGGGAGGGTTCGATGGCTACACCTTC | CASTGGGFDGYTF
- | - | TRBJ2-2 | TRBV7-9 | TGTGCCAGTCAGGGCCCGAACACCGGGGAGCTGTTTTTT | CASQGPNTGELFF
- | TRBD1 | TRBJ1-1 | TRBV5-5 | TGTGCCAGCAGCCTTCTTGGACAGGGGACTGAAGCTTTCTTT | CASSLLGQGTEAFF
- | - | TRBJ1-5 | TRBV7-8 | TGTGCCAGCAGCTTAACTGCGCGGACAGATTATCAGCCCCAGCATTTT | CASSLTARTDYQPQHF
- | TRBD1 | TRBJ2-2 | TRBV18 | TGTGCCAGCGCCCAGGGGGCGAACACCGGGGAGCTGTTTTTT | CASAQGANTGELFF
few | - | TRBJ2-7 | TRBV30 | TGTGCCTTCCCCGTCCAGGGTGCATTCTACGAGCAGTACTTC | CAFPVQGAFYEQYF
- | - | TRBJ1-2 | TRBV19 | TGTGCCAGTACCCCGGGGGACTATGGCTACACCTTC | CASTPGDYGYTF
- | TRBD1 | TRBJ1-1 | TRBV5-1 | TGCGCCAGCAGCTGGACAGGGGAGGGAACTGAAGCTTTCTTT | CASSWTGEGTEAFF
- | TRBD1 | TRBJ2-5 | TRBV30 | TGTGCCTGGGCACCCGGGACAGGGGGCCAAGAGACCCAGTACTTC | CAWAPGTGGQETQYF
- | - | TRBJ2-5 | TRBV2 | TGTGCCAGCAGTGGAAGCAGGGTCCAAGAGACCCAGTACTTC | CASSGSRVQETQYF
few | - | TRBJ2-1 | TRBV19 | TGTGCCAGTAGTAGGGAGACAGGCCGTGGGTCCTACAATGAGCAGTTCTTC | CASSRETGRGSYNEQFF
- | - | TRBJ2-7 | TRBV6-6 | TGTGCCAGCAGGGGCCTCGACCCATACGAGCAGTACTTC | CASRGLDPYEQYF
- | - | TRBJ2-2 | TRBV4-1 | TGCGCCAGCAGCCTCCGACTAGATGCCACCGGGGAGCTGTTTTTT | CASSLRLDATGELFF
- | - | TRBJ1-2 | TRBV30 | TGTGCCTCTAGGGGGTCTAACTATGGCTACACCTTC | CASRGSNYGYTF
- | - | TRBJ1-1 | TRBV6-4 | TGTGCCAGCCGACGGACTACAGGAGGGTACGCTGAAGCTTTCTTT | CASRRTTGGYAEAFF
- | - | TRBJ1-2 | TRBV11-1 | TGTGCCAGCAGTTTAGAGGGAAAAGGGGCGCAGGGTGGCTACACCTTC | CASSLEGKGAQGGYTF